This TCR beta chain is drawn from a study of cytomegalovirus exposure and HLA in healthy donors. The primer mix had 60 Vbeta and 13 Jbeta primers. Assay: immunoSEQ multiplex PCR; the TCRdb copy retains only in-frame clones and omits some. This table holds 90,000 to 110,000 clones, around 86% found once. Trimming removed 0 bases at V and 1 base at J, with 8 bases between. The CDR3 consists of 14 residues. The V gene's germline CDR1 is SGHNT and CDR2 YYREEE (reference sequence). Worth noting for this clone: Its specificity is unknown. Other nucleotide sequences from this sample produce the same CDR3.

General study results and limits: Follow-up analysis later connected one missense variant in DCLRE1C with trimming of TCR beta V- and J-genes.

This receptor was identified in a man aged 25-40 years in good health and CMV-seropositive. Source material: PBMCs. The rearrangement links TRBV5-4 to TRBJ2-7, with D possibly being TRBD1 (6 bases). CDR3 region: CASSLGTDSYEQYF. In DNA form, the CDR3 reads TGTGCCAGCAGCTTGGGGACAGATTCCTACGAGCAGTACTTC.